The rows below give T cell receptor beta chains drawn from one sample of a study of neoadjuvant anti-PD-1 for oral cavity cancer. Profiled with immunoSEQ multiplex PCR; TCRdb holds only in-frame clones, not every one. The sample lists around 15,000 clones, 30% to 45% occurring once. The source was tumor tissue, collected after nivolumab (anti-PD-1) treatment. Every receptor here comes from a person aged 35 to 85 with oral cavity squamous cell carcinoma. The CDR3 runs from the conserved cysteine through the conserved F or W. A D gene is named only where the DNA matches it firmly. Clone size, where shown, is once, few, many, or a class for clones that have expanded.

size,length,V,D,J,CDR3,DNA
NA,16,TRBV10-2,NA,TRBJ1-6,CASSDVGSSYNSPLHF,TGCGCCAGCAGTGATGTGGGGAGCTCCTATAATTCACCCCTCCACTTT
many,15,TRBV13,TRBD1,TRBJ2-5,CASSLGTTGRETQYF,TGTGCCAGCAGCTTAGGTACGACAGGGCGTGAGACCCAGTACTTC
NA,19,TRBV7-6,TRBD2,TRBJ2-1,CASSLETPSIAGGRNEQFF,TGTGCCAGCAGCTTAGAAACGCCCTCCATAGCGGGGGGTCGCAATGAGCAGTTCTTC
NA,15,TRBV6-1,NA,TRBJ1-5,CASSVSGDSNQPQHF,TGTGCCAGCAGTGTGTCAGGGGATAGCAATCAGCCCCAGCATTTT
few,15,TRBV7-2,NA,TRBJ2-1,CASSFGGAGGNEQFF,TGTGCCAGCAGCTTCGGGGGCGCCGGGGGCAATGAGCAGTTCTTC
few,15,TRBV18,NA,TRBJ2-7,CASSPEDVGGYEQYF,TGTGCCAGCTCACCCGAGGACGTAGGTGGCTACGAGCAGTACTTC
few,16,TRBV5-8,TRBD2,TRBJ2-1,CASSLGAGGPWNEQFF,TGTGCCAGCAGCTTGGGAGCGGGGGGGCCCTGGAATGAGCAGTTCTTC
NA,12,TRBV6-1,NA,TRBJ2-7,CASSYATSSEYF,TGTGCCAGCAGTTATGCGACGTCCAGTGAGTACTTC
few,14,TRBV13,NA,TRBJ1-1,CASSLGQGRTEAFF,TGTGCCAGCAGCTTAGGCCAGGGGCGGACTGAAGCTTTCTTT
few,14,TRBV7-3,TRBD1,TRBJ2-7,CASSLTGQGTDQYF,TGTGCCAGCAGCTTGACGGGACAGGGGACAGACCAGTACTTC
NA,14,TRBV30,NA,TRBJ2-5,CAWSVGHLQETQYF,TGTGCCTGGAGTGTAGGACACCTTCAAGAGACCCAGTACTTC
NA,14,TRBV30,NA,TRBJ1-5,CAWSKGVGSQPQHF,TGTGCCTGGAGTAAAGGGGTCGGGAGTCAGCCCCAGCATTTT
NA,12,TRBV19,NA,TRBJ2-5,CASSPNQETQYF,TGTGCCAGTAGTCCGAACCAAGAGACCCAGTACTTC
NA,15,TRBV18,NA,TRBJ2-7,CASSLGQISSYEQYF,TGTGCCAGCTCACTCGGACAGATTAGCTCCTACGAGCAGTACTTC
few,16,TRBV6-4,NA,TRBJ2-3,CASSDSGVSDPDTQYF,TGTGCCAGCAGTGACTCAGGGGTATCAGATCCAGATACGCAGTATTTT